The 5 T cell receptor beta chains below come from one sample, sequenced in a study of blood T cells in healthy people across ages. A second roughly 6 to 12 cycle PCR used barcoded and J-beta primers. A single record per CDR3 protein comes from TCRdb applying MiXCR to the 5' RACE reads. The profile shows about 620,000 distinct CDR3 sequences, 52% of them singletons. Sequenced input: blood. The receptors derive from a woman of 80 years or more in good health.

The chain is built from TRBV3-1 and TRBJ2-3, with a possible D match to TRBD2 (6 bases). The V gene's germline CDR1 is LGHDT and CDR2 YNNKEL (reference sequence). Trimming stripped 8 bases from V and 1 base from J, with 10 bases between. The CDR3 has 13 amino acids. CDR3 sequence: CASGGAGTDTQYF. CDR3 bases: TGTGCCAGCGGAGGGGCGGGCACAGATACGCAGTATTTT.

A single count supports this clonotype. This may arise from a read error, as a much more abundant clone is one base away. This chain joins TRBV7-2 and TRBJ2-3, with 10 bases aligning to TRBD2. The CDR3 totals 18 residues. Germline V gene data show CDR1 as SGHTA and CDR2 as FQGNSA. For the CDR3, the DNA is TGTGCCAGCAGCCTCCATTACCTAGCGGGGGTGGGCACAGATGCGCAGTATTTT. Its translation: CASSLHYLAGVGTDAQYF.

The V and J genes are TRBV12-3 or TRBV12-4 and TRBJ1-1; D is perhaps TRBD1 (6 bases). The CDR3 length is 14 residues. Between the trimmed V and J ends, which lost 7 bases and 0 bases, there was a span of 12 bases. Written as DNA, the CDR3 is TGTGCCAGCACCGCGGACAGAATGAACACTGAAGCTTTCTTT. As protein: CASTADRMNTEAFF.

V is TRBV3-1 and J is TRBJ2-1, with a possible D match to TRBD2 (5 bases). Deletions cut 5 bases from V and 7 bases from J, with 24 bases between. Germline V CDR1 and CDR2: LGHDT, YNNKEL (reference sequence). The CDR3 runs 17 residues. The CDR3 protein is CASSARHGGSVRNEQFF. In nucleotides, the CDR3 is TGTGCCAGCAGCGCCAGACATGGAGGTAGCGTCAGGAATGAGCAGTTCTTC.

This sequence joins TRBV25-1 and TRBJ1-4; 7 bases match TRBD1. Germline CDR1 reads MGHDK; CDR2 reads SYGVNS. The V and J ends lost 6 bases and 7 bases, in that order; junction bases with no gene match: 11. The CDR3 is made up of 15 amino acids. The CDR3 DNA reads as TGTGCCAGCAGCGCGACAGGGCAAAGGAGTGAAAAACTGTTTTTT. Protein product: CASSATGQRSEKLFF.